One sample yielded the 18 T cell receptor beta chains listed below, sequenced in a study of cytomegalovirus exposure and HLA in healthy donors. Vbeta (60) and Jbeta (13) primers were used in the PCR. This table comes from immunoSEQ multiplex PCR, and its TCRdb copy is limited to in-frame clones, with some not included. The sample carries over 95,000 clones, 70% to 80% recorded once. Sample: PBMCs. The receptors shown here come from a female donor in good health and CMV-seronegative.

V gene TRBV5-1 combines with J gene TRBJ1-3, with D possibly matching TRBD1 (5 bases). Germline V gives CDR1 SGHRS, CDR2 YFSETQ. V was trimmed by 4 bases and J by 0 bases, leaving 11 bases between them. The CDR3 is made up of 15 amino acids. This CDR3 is CASSPTDYSGNTIYF. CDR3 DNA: TGCGCCAGCAGCCCGACAGATTACTCTGGAAACACCATATATTTT. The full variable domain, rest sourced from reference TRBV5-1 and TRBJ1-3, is KAGVTQTPRYLIKTRGQQVTLSCSPISGHRSVSWYQQTPGQGLQFLFEYFSETQRNKGNFPGRFSGRQFSNSRSEMNVSTLELGDSALYLCASSPTDYSGNTIYFGEGSWLTVV.

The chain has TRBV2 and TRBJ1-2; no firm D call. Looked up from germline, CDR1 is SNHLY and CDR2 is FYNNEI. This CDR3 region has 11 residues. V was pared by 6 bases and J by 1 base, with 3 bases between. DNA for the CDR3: TGTGCCAGCAGCAATAACTATGGCTACACCTTC. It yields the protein CASSNNYGYTF.

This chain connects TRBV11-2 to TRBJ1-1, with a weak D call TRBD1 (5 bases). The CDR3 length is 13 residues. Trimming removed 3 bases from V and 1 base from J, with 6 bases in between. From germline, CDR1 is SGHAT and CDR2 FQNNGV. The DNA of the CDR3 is TGTGCCAGCAGCTTCACAGGGAACACTGAAGCTTTCTTT. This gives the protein CASSFTGNTEAFF.

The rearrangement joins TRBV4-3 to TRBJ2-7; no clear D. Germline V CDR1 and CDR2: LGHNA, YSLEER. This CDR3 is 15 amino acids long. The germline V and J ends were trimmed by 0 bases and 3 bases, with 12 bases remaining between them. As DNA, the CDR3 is TGCGCCAGCAGCCAAGACGGCACTGGAGACTACGAGCAGTACTTC. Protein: CASSQDGTGDYEQYF.

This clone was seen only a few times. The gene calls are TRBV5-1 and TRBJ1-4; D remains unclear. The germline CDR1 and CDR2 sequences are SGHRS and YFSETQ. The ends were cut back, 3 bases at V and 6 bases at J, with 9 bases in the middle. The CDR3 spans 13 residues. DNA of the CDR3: TGCGCCAGCAGCTCCCTCGGGGATGAAAAACTGTTTTTT. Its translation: CASSSLGDEKLFF.

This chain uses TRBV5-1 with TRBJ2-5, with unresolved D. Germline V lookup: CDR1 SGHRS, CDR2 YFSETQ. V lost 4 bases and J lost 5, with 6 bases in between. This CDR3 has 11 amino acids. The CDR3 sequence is CASSISETQYF. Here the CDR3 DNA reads TGCGCCAGCAGCATTAGTGAGACCCAGTACTTC.

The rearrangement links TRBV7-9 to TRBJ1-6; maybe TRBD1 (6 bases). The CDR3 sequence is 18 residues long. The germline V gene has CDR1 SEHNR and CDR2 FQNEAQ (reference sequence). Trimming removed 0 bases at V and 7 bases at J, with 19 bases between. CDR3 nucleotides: TGTGCCAGCAGCTTAGCAGGGGGGGGAGGCCTGGGGAATTCACCCCTCCACTTT. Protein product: CASSLAGGGGLGNSPLHF.

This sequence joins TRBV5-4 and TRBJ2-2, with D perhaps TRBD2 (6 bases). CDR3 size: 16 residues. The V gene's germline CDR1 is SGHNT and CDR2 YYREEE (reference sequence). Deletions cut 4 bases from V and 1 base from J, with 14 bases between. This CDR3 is CASSPSVGGNTGELFF. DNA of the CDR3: TGTGCCAGCAGCCCCTCGGTCGGGGGGAACACCGGGGAGCTGTTTTTT. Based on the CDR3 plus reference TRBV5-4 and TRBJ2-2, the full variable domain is ETGVTQSPTHLIKTRGQQVTLRCSSQSGHNTVSWYQQALGQGPQFIFQYYREEENGRGNFPPRFSGLQFPNYSSELNVNALELDDSALYLCASSPSVGGNTGELFFGEGSRLTVL.

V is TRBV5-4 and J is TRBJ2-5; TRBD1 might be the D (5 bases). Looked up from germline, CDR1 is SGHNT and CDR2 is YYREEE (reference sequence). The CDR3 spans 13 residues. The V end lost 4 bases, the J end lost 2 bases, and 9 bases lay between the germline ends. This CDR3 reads CASSGHRQETQYF. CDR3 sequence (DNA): TGTGCCAGCAGCGGCCACAGGCAAGAGACCCAGTACTTC.

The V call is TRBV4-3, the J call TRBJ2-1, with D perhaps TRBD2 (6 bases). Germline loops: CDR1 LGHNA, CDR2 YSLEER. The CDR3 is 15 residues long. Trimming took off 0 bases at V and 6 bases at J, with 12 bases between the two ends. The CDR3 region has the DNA TGCGCCAGCAGCCAAGATCAAACTAGCCCCAATGAGCAGTTCTTC. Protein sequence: CASSQDQTSPNEQFF.

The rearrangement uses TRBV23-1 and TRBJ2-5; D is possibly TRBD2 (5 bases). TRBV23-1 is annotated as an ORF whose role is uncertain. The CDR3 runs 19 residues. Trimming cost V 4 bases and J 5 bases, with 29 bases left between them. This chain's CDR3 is CASSLAGNKKPLGRETQYF. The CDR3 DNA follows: TGCGCCAGCAGTCTGGCCGGGAACAAAAAACCCCTAGGCCGGGAGACCCAGTACTTC.

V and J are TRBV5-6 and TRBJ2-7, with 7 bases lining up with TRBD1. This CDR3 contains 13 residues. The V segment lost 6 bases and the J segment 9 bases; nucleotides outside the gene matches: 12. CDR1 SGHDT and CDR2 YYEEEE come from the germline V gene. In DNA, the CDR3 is TGTGCCAGCATCAAACAGGGGCCTGGGCGGCAGTACTTC. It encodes CASIKQGPGRQYF.

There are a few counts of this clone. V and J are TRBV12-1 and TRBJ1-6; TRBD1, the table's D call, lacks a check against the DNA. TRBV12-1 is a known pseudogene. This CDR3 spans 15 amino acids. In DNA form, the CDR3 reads TGTGCCAGCAGCTTTGTGCGGCAGGGCTTTTCACCCCTCCACTTT. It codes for CASSFVRQGFSPLHF.

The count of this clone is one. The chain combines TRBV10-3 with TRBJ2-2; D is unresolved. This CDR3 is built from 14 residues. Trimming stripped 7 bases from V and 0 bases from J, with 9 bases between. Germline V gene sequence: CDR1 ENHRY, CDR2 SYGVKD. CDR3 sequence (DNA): TGTGCCATCATGGCCCCAACGAACACCGGGGAGCTGTTTTTT. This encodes CAIMAPTNTGELFF.

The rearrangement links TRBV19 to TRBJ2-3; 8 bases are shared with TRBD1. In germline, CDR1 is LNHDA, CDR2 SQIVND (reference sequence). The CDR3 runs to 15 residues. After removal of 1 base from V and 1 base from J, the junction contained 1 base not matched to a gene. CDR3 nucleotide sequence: TGTGCCAGTAGTATAGCGGGACAGGGCACAGATACGCAGTATTTT. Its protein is CASSIAGQGTDTQYF.

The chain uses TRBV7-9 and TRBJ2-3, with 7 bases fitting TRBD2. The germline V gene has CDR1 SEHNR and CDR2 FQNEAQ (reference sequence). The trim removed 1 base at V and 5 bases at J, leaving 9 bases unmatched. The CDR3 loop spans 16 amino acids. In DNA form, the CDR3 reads TGTGCCAGCAGCTTAGGGGACTACCCATTGATAGATACGCAGTATTTT. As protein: CASSLGDYPLIDTQYF.

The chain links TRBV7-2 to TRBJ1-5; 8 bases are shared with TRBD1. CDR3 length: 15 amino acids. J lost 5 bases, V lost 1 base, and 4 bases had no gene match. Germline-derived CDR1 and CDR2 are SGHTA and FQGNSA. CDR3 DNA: TGTGCCAGCAGCTTAGGAGGCAGGGGGCATCAGCCCCAGCATTTT. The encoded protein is CASSLGGRGHQPQHF.

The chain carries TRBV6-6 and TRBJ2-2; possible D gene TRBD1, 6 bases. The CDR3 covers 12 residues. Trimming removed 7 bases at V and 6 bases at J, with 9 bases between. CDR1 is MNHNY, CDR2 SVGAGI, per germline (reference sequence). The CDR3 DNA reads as TGTGCCAGCACCCCAGGGGCCGGGGAGCTGTTTTTT. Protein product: CASTPGAGELFF.